This T cell receptor beta chain was sequenced in a study of T cell changes during pregnancy in multiple sclerosis. CDR3 length: 16 residues. J gave up 4 bases and V 3 bases, and 8 bases lay outside the gene matches. CDR1 SGHDT and CDR2 YYEEEE come from the germline V gene. The table came from immunoSEQ multiplex PCR; TCRdb's copy has only in-frame clones and leaves some out. The repertoire holds fewer than 45,000 clones, with almost 95% as singletons. This chain connects TRBV5-6 to TRBJ2-1; 9 bases agree with TRBD1. The clonotype originates from a female donor with multiple sclerosis, enrolled in a pregnancy study. The starting material was CD8+ T cells from peripheral blood mononuclear cells, obtained in the third trimester of pregnancy. CDR3 sequence (DNA): TGTGCCAGCAGCTCACCGGGACAGGGACTTTACAATGAGCAGTTCTTC. Protein: CASSSPGQGLYNEQFF. Drawing the rest from reference TRBV5-6 and TRBJ2-1, the complete variable domain is DAGVTQSPTHLIKTRGQQVTLRCSPKSGHDTVSWYQQALGQGPQFIFQYYEEEERQRGNFPDRFSGHQFPNYSSELNVNALLLGDSALYLCASSSPGQGLYNEQFFGPGTRLTVL.